The rows below give T cell receptor beta chains drawn from one sample of a study of CD8+ T cells in alopecia areata. Produced via immunoSEQ multiplex PCR; TCRdb's table is partial and in-frame only. The profile shows under 110,000 clones, about 61% of them singletons. Sequencing was performed on CD8+ T cells sorted from blood, taken at roughly week 55, from a patient treated with tofacitinib. The receptors here all came from a human donor with alopecia areata. CDR3s include the opening cysteine and the closing phenylalanine or tryptophan. The D gene is left open where the match is weak. Not every row has a clone size; where given, it reads once, few, many or a size class.

V gene	clone size	D gene	J gene	CDR3 DNA	CDR3 protein
TRBV14	.	TRBD1	TRBJ2-7	TGTGCCAGCAGCCAAGCCCCGGGACAGAACTACGAGCAGTACTTC	CASSQAPGQNYEQYF
TRBV15	.	.	TRBJ1-3	TGTGCCACCAGCAGACTCCCTGAGGCAGTAGAACCAAGCTCTGGAAACACCATATATTTT	CATSRLPEAVEPSSGNTIYF
TRBV11-2	.	.	TRBJ2-3	TGTGCCAGCAGCTTAGATGGAGATACGCAGTATTTT	CASSLDGDTQYF
TRBV28	.	.	TRBJ2-3	TGTGCCAGCTCCCACCCCGGGGCTAGCACAGATACGCAGTATTTT	CASSHPGASTDTQYF
TRBV4-1	.	.	TRBJ2-7	TGCGCCAGCAGCCAAGGATTTTCCAGGACCTACGAGCAGTACTTC	CASSQGFSRTYEQYF
TRBV5-6	.	.	TRBJ1-2	TGTGCCAGCAGCTTCGGGGATCTGGTCTATGGCTACACCTTC	CASSFGDLVYGYTF
TRBV6-4	.	TRBD2	TRBJ2-3	TGTGCCAGCAGTGACGGTAGCGGGGGTAGCACAGATACGCAGTATTTT	CASSDGSGGSTDTQYF
TRBV7-6	.	TRBD1	TRBJ2-7	TGTGCCAGCAGCTCCGGACAGGGGGCGGGTGTCCACGAGCAGTACTTC	CASSSGQGAGVHEQYF
TRBV28	once	TRBD1	TRBJ1-3	TGTGCCAGCGGCTCGGACAGGGAGGGTTTGGAAAACACCATATATTTT	CASGSDREGLENTIYF
TRBV5-1	few	TRBD2	TRBJ2-1	TGCGCCAGCAGCTGGACTAGTGATGAGCAGTTCTTC	CASSWTSDEQFF
TRBV28	.	.	TRBJ1-5	TGTGCCAGCAGTTTAACAGGGAATAGCAATCAGCCCCAGCATTTT	CASSLTGNSNQPQHF
TRBV5-1	.	TRBD2	TRBJ2-3	TGCGCCAGCAGCTTGGAGGGGAGGGGCACAGATACGCAGTATTTT	CASSLEGRGTDTQYF
TRBV7-2	.	.	TRBJ1-2	TGTGCCAGCAGCTTAGGATTGCCACCAATAAACTATGGCTACACCTTC	CASSLGLPPINYGYTF
TRBV30	.	TRBD2	TRBJ2-5	TGTGCCTGGAGTGCACTAGCGGACCAAGAGACCCAGTACTTC	CAWSALADQETQYF
TRBV27	.	TRBD1	TRBJ2-7	TGTGCCAGCATGGCAGGGGGTCCCCACGAGCAGTACTTC	CASMAGGPHEQYF
TRBV2	.	.	TRBJ2-2	TGTGCCAGCAGACAGCCAGATTCAAACACCGGGGAGCTGTTTTTT	CASRQPDSNTGELFF
TRBV19	.	TRBD1	TRBJ1-1	TGTGCCAGTAGTCCCTGGACAGGGGACACTGAAGCTTTCTTT	CASSPWTGDTEAFF
TRBV27	few	.	TRBJ2-2	TGTGCCAGCAGTTCAGGCGGGGAGCTGTTTTTT	CASSSGGELFF
TRBV6-1	few	.	TRBJ2-1	TGTGCCAGCAGTGAAGACACTAAGGGGCAGTTCTTC	CASSEDTKGQFF
TRBV7-9	once	.	TRBJ2-7	TGTGCCAGCAGCTCCAAGGGTGAGCAGTACTTC	CASSSKGEQYF
TRBV27	few	.	TRBJ2-1	TGTGCCAGCAGTCTTACATCCTCCTACAATGAGCAGTTCTTC	CASSLTSSYNEQFF
TRBV2	.	.	TRBJ2-2	TGTGCCAGCATCCGGGGTTCGAACACCGGGGAGCTGTTTTTT	CASIRGSNTGELFF
TRBV14	.	.	TRBJ2-1	TGTGCCAGCAAGGGGGGCAATGAGCAGTTCTTC	CASKGGNEQFF
TRBV15	.	TRBD1	TRBJ2-7	TGTGCCACCAGCAGAGACTTAGCCGGGACAGGGCCCTACGAGCAGTACTTC	CATSRDLAGTGPYEQYF
TRBV7-8	.	TRBD2	TRBJ2-5	TGTGCCAGCAGCTTGGAGACGGGGCGGGGGAGTAAACAAGAGACCCAGCACTTC	CASSLETGRGSKQETQHF
TRBV7-9	large	TRBD1	TRBJ1-6	TGTGCCAGCAGCTCCCACGAGGTCACAGGGGCGCATTCACCCCTCCACTTT	CASSSHEVTGAHSPLHF
TRBV5-1	.	.	TRBJ2-7	TGCGCCAGCAGCCCGCTCGGGACACTCTCCTACGAGCAGTACTTC	CASSPLGTLSYEQYF
TRBV4-1	.	TRBD1	TRBJ1-2	TGCGCCAGCAGCCCTCGGGACAGGGCGAACTATGGCTACACCTTC	CASSPRDRANYGYTF